This T cell receptor (beta chain) came from a study of T cell changes during pregnancy in multiple sclerosis. CDR3 length: 15 amino acids. Germline assignment: CDR1 MDHEN and CDR2 SYDVKM. The germline V and J ends were trimmed by 6 bases and 2 bases, with 14 bases remaining between them. Clones were read by immunoSEQ multiplex PCR, and TCRdb kept only the in-frame ones, dropping some. The sample consists of about 56,000 clones, around nine tenths of them appearing once. Source material: peripheral blood from another person, used as feeder cells. The chain has TRBV28 and TRBJ1-5; D remains ambiguous. This sequence was found in a human donor whose cells served as feeder cells for cultures in a pregnancy study. The CDR3 nucleotides are TGTGCCAGCAGGGCAGAGAGTTTGGGCAATCAGCCCCAGCATTTT. Its protein product is CASRAESLGNQPQHF.